The 21 T cell receptor beta chains below all came from one sample that was sequenced in a study of PD-L1 blockade in urothelial cancer. Time point noted: pretreatment peripheral blood. The protocol was immunoSEQ multiplex PCR, while the TCRdb copy is restricted to in-frame clones and leaves out a portion. The repertoire has fewer than 75,000 clones, roughly nine tenths of them found once; the top ten carry approximately 4.5%. The source material was PBMCs, sampled around atezolizumab (anti-PD-L1) treatment. These receptors were collected from a man between 70 and 80 years old with urothelial cancer.

The chain has TRBV11-3 and TRBJ2-1; no firm D call. Germline CDR1 is SGHNT and CDR2 is YENEEA. The CDR3 has 12 residues. The V end lost 7 bases, the J end lost 8 bases, and 12 bases lay between the germline ends. CDR3 in DNA: TGTGCCAGCACCCCCCCTATGCATGAGCAGTTCTTC. Protein product: CASTPPMHEQFF.

V usage is TRBV6-5 and J usage is TRBJ2-7, with D maybe TRBD2 (6 bases). Germline CDR1 is MNHEY and CDR2 is SVGAGI. This CDR3 has 12 residues. With 6 bases removed from V and 4 bases from J, the gap between germline ends came to 10 bases. The CDR3 is CASSLGLYEQYF. In nucleotides, the CDR3 is TGTGCCAGCAGCCTGGGACTTTACGAGCAGTACTTC.

The rearrangement uses TRBV5-1 and TRBJ2-1, with 7 bases lining up with TRBD2. V lost 6 bases to trimming and J lost 0 bases; unmatched junction nucleotides: 6. CDR3 size: 15 residues. Per germline, CDR1 SGHRS and CDR2 YFSETQ. CDR3 in DNA: TGCGCCAGCACTACTAGCGCGAGCTCCTACAATGAGCAGTTCTTC. It translates to CASTTSASSYNEQFF. Complete variable domain (other parts from reference TRBV5-1 and TRBJ2-1): KAGVTQTPRYLIKTRGQQVTLSCSPISGHRSVSWYQQTPGQGLQFLFEYFSETQRNKGNFPGRFSGRQFSNSRSEMNVSTLELGDSALYLCASTTSASSYNEQFFGPGTRLTVL.

This chain connects TRBV28 to TRBJ2-3; 8 bases align to TRBD1. Germline V gives CDR1 MDHEN, CDR2 SYDVKM. The CDR3 runs 14 residues. J lost 7 bases, V lost 5 bases, and 8 bases had no gene match. In DNA form, the CDR3 reads TGTGCCAGCAGTGGGACAGGAACCAGGTATACGCAGTATTTT. Protein sequence: CASSGTGTRYTQYF.

CDR3 sequence: CASSQDQTSGVYNEQFF. The CDR3 coding sequence is TGCGCCAGCAGCCAAGATCAGACTAGCGGAGTTTACAATGAGCAGTTCTTC. This chain links TRBV4-1 with TRBJ2-1; 9 bases agree with TRBD2. Germline V gives CDR1 MGHRA, CDR2 YSYEKL. This CDR3 has 17 amino acids. J gave up 4 bases and V 0 bases, and 7 bases lay outside the gene matches.

The chain employs TRBV28 and TRBJ2-7; 8 bases are shared with TRBD1. Per germline, CDR1 MDHEN and CDR2 SYDVKM. The CDR3 loop spans 14 amino acids. V lost 3 bases to trimming and J lost 5 bases; unmatched junction nucleotides: 6. For the CDR3, the DNA is TGTGCCAGCAGTTTTGGACAGGGTATTCACGAGCAGTACTTC. As protein: CASSFGQGIHEQYF.

The CDR3 sequence is CASCSGRASEQYF. The DNA for the CDR3 is TGTGCCAGCTGTAGCGGGAGGGCCTCCGAGCAGTACTTC. The chain is built from TRBV11-2 and TRBJ2-7; 11 nucleotides match TRBD2. CDR3 length equals 13 residues. Germline V gene data show CDR1 as SGHAT and CDR2 as FQNNGV. V lost 8 bases and J lost 6; bases outside the gene matches: 6.

In this sample, this clone turned up once. This chain joins TRBV28 and TRBJ2-2; D is possibly TRBD2 (6 bases). Trimming stripped 8 bases from V and 3 bases from J, with 19 bases between. Germline-derived CDR1 and CDR2 are MDHEN and SYDVKM. This CDR3 spans 16 amino acids. The CDR3 sequence: CASGGGPWGDTGELFF. The CDR3 nucleotides read TGTGCCAGCGGTGGAGGGCCGTGGGGGGACACCGGGGAGCTGTTTTTT.

This chain links TRBV18 with TRBJ1-5; the D is unclear. The CDR3 has 13 residues. The germline CDR1 and CDR2 sequences are KGHSH and LQKENI. The V end was cut by 2 bases, the J end by 5 bases, with 7 bases between. The CDR3 here is CASSPNRDQPQHF. The CDR3, as DNA: TGTGCCAGCTCACCAAACCGAGATCAGCCCCAGCATTTT.

The chain uses TRBV18 and TRBJ1-5, with D tentatively TRBD1 (5 bases). The ends were cut back, 6 bases at V and 5 bases at J, with 11 bases in the middle. The CDR3 covers 13 residues. The germline gives CDR1 KGHSH, CDR2 LQKENI. The CDR3 here is CASSLSGDQPQHF. The DNA for the CDR3 is TGTGCCAGCTCGCTCTCGGGGGATCAGCCCCAGCATTTT.

V gene TRBV10-1 combines with J gene TRBJ1-2, with 7 positions matching TRBD1. The trim removed 4 bases at V and 5 bases at J, leaving 31 bases unmatched. CDR1 is WNHNN, CDR2 SYGVQD, per germline (reference sequence). The CDR3 totals 22 residues. The CDR3 loop is CASSGADRLLSVVKRNQYGYTF. The CDR3 region has the DNA TGCGCCAGCAGTGGGGCGGACAGGCTCCTATCGGTCGTTAAGAGGAATCAATATGGCTACACCTTC.

For this clone: Its ends do not fully match the called genes, so a read error is possible. The chain employs TRBV7-3 and TRBJ2-7; 11 positions agree with TRBD2. Germline assignment: CDR1 SGHTA and CDR2 FQGTGA. CDR3 length: 15 amino acids. The CDR3: CASRLAGGPAYEQYF. The CDR3 DNA reads as TGTGCCAGCCGCTTAGCGGGAGGGCCCGCCTACGAGCAGTACTTC.

This clone was picked up one time. The rearrangement joins TRBV28 to TRBJ2-5; D call uncertain. CDR1 MDHEN and CDR2 SYDVKM come from the germline V gene. Trimming stripped 6 bases from V and 5 bases from J, with 13 bases between. The CDR3 runs to 13 residues. Here the CDR3 DNA reads TGTGCCAGCAGCCTAGTCCATCGGGAGACCCAGTACTTC. Translated: CASSLVHRETQYF.

V and J are TRBV9 and TRBJ2-2; D not certain. The CDR3 has 14 amino acids. CDR1 and CDR2 from the germline V gene are SGDLS and YYNGEE. Trimming removed 0 bases at V and 3 bases at J, with 6 bases between. The CDR3 DNA follows: TGTGCCAGCAGCGTAGCTCTTCACACCGGGGAGCTGTTTTTT. Translation: CASSVALHTGELFF.

The chain employs TRBV14 and TRBJ1-4; 7 positions agree with TRBD1. The CDR3 consists of 14 residues. Looked up from germline, CDR1 is SGHDN and CDR2 is FVKESK. The junction had 7 bases not matched to a gene; V was cut back by 4 bases and J by 8 bases. CDR3: CASSPRQGSEKLFF. The CDR3 DNA is TGTGCCAGCAGCCCGAGACAGGGAAGCGAAAAACTGTTTTTT.

The V and J genes are TRBV7-3 and TRBJ2-7; 7 bases map to TRBD2. V was pared by 3 bases and J by 4 bases, with 9 bases of the junction left unmatched. The CDR3 consists of 15 residues. Germline loops: CDR1 SGHTA, CDR2 FQGTGA. In DNA, the CDR3 is TGTGCCAGCAGCTTGGGGACTAACGCAAATTACGAGCAGTACTTC. It is translated as CASSLGTNANYEQYF.

This clone was seen just once. The chain carries TRBV5-4 and TRBJ2-3; TRBD1 is a possible D gene (6 bases). The CDR3 extends over 13 amino acids. V was pared by 1 base and J by 9 bases, with 12 bases between. In germline, CDR1 is SGHNT, CDR2 YYREEE (reference sequence). The DNA of the CDR3 is TGTGCCAGCAGCTTGACCGGGACACAAACGCAGTATTTT. Translated: CASSLTGTQTQYF. The full variable domain, completed using reference TRBV5-4 and TRBJ2-3, is ETGVTQSPTHLIKTRGQQVTLRCSSQSGHNTVSWYQQALGQGPQFIFQYYREEENGRGNFPPRFSGLQFPNYSSELNVNALELDDSALYLCASSLTGTQTQYFGPGTRLTVL.

V and J are TRBV19 and TRBJ1-5, with D tentatively TRBD1 (5 bases). V shed 9 bases and J shed 6 bases, with 30 bases lying between them. This CDR3 has 18 residues. Germline V gene data show CDR1 as LNHDA and CDR2 as SQIVND (reference sequence). The CDR3 DNA follows: TGTGCCAGCCAGATCCTGATTGGCGGGGACCCGGGGATTCAGCCCCAGCATTTT. Translating it yields CASQILIGGDPGIQPQHF.

The chain joins TRBV7-3 to TRBJ1-2; D not certain. The V end lost 5 bases, the J end lost 7 bases, and 17 bases lay between the germline ends. The CDR3 spans 14 residues. Germline lookup yields CDR1 SGHTA and CDR2 FQGTGA. The CDR3: CASSRDGTAGGYTF. The CDR3 coding sequence is TGTGCCAGCAGCCGAGACGGCACTGCAGGTGGCTACACCTTC.

The CDR3 region has the DNA TGTGCCAGCAGTCCGGGGAGTCCCTACGAGCAGTACTTC. It encodes CASSPGSPYEQYF. The rearrangement uses TRBV6-5 and TRBJ2-7; the D gene is possibly TRBD2 (5 bases). Trimming took 5 bases from V and 2 from J, leaving 10 bases between them. Germline loops: CDR1 MNHEY, CDR2 SVGAGI. The CDR3 is 13 residues long.

The chain uses TRBV2 and TRBJ2-1, with TRBD2 matching 14 bases. Germline V lookup: CDR1 SNHLY, CDR2 FYNNEI. The trim removed 8 bases at V and 15 bases at J, leaving 9 bases unmatched. This CDR3 contains 13 residues. CDR3 loop: CASYGTSGRAGFF. CDR3 coding DNA: TGTGCCAGCTATGGGACTAGCGGGAGAGCGGGGTTCTTC.